These 8 T cell receptor beta chains were all obtained from the same sample, sequenced in a study of OX40 agonist ivuxolimab in advanced cancers. Clones were sequenced by immunoSEQ multiplex PCR, and TCRdb holds only the in-frame ones, with some missing. Of 25,000 to 35,000 clones listed, approximately 84% were seen once; the top ten hold 20% to 25%. The sample was CD4+ or CD8+ T cells sorted from blood, taken in a trial of the OX40 agonist ivuxolimab. These receptor sequences come from an adult with an advanced solid tumor such as melanoma, head and neck, liver or kidney cancer.

The V gene is TRBV29-1, the J gene TRBJ2-7; the D gene could be TRBD1 or TRBD2 (6 bases each). Germline assignment: CDR1 SQVTM and CDR2 ANQGSEA. This CDR3 is 13 amino acids long. V gave up 6 bases and J gave up 4 bases, with 16 bases separating them. Here the CDR3 DNA reads TGCAGCGTGGACGGGGGCTGGGGATACGAGCAGTACTTC. Translating it yields CSVDGGWGYEQYF.

The J gene is TRBJ1-1, the V gene TRBV7-9, with a tentative D call TRBD1 (6 bases). With 5 bases removed from V and 6 bases from J, the gap between germline ends came to 10 bases. This CDR3 has 12 amino acids. Germline-derived CDR1 and CDR2 are SEHNR and FQNEAQ (reference sequence). The CDR3 DNA reads TGTGCCAGCAGCACCCAGGGGTCTGAAGCTTTCTTT. Translated, it gives CASSTQGSEAFF.

V usage is TRBV28 and J usage is TRBJ1-2; D unclear. V was cut by 5 bases and J by 4 bases, with 11 bases left in between. This CDR3 has 13 residues. Germline V gene lookup returns CDR1 MDHEN and CDR2 SYDVKM. The CDR3: CASSPGPTYGYTF. Written as DNA, the CDR3 is TGTGCCAGCAGTCCGGGCCCCACCTATGGCTACACCTTC.

The chain carries TRBV9 and TRBJ1-3, with D perhaps matching TRBD1 (6 bases). In germline, CDR1 is SGDLS, CDR2 YYNGEE. The CDR3 length is 15 residues. V lost 5 bases and J 0 bases, leaving 12 bases between the germline ends. CDR3 region: CASSGTGISGNTIYF. CDR3 bases: TGTGCCAGCAGTGGAACAGGGATCTCTGGAAACACCATATATTTT.

This clone has only one observation. J is TRBJ2-5 and V is TRBV5-4, with 10 bases that match TRBD2. The DNA end is more similar to TRBJ2-7, so the J call may be wrong. Germline values: CDR1 SGHNT, CDR2 YYREEE (reference sequence). The CDR3 runs to 13 residues. The CDR3 sequence is CASSFLAGDEQYF. CDR3 nucleotides: TGTGCCAGCAGCTTCCTAGCGGGAGACGAGCAGTACTTC.

This chain connects TRBV5-4 to TRBJ1-2; TRBD1 matches 8 bases. The germline gives CDR1 SGHNT, CDR2 YYREEE (reference sequence). V lost 1 base and J lost 4; bases outside the gene matches: 6. The CDR3 loop spans 15 amino acids. DNA for the CDR3: TGTGCCAGCAGCTTGCGGACAGGGATCGGCTATGGCTACACCTTC. Translating it yields CASSLRTGIGYGYTF.

The chain is built from TRBV7-8 and TRBJ2-7; 13 bases match TRBD2. The CDR3 contains 15 residues. V lost 5 bases to trimming and J lost 2 bases; unmatched junction nucleotides: 3. Per germline, CDR1 SGHVS and CDR2 FQNEAQ. CDR3 sequence (DNA): TGTGCCAGCAGCCGGACTAGCGGGAGTCCCTACGAGCAGTACTTC. Its translation: CASSRTSGSPYEQYF. The full variable domain, completed using reference TRBV7-8 and TRBJ2-7, is GAGVSQSPRYKVAKRGQDVALRCDPISGHVSLFWYQQALGQGPEFLTYFQNEAQLDKSGLPSDRFFAERPEGSVSTLKIQRTQQEDSAVYLCASSRTSGSPYEQYFGPGTRLTVT.

This rearrangement joins TRBV27 to TRBJ1-1; D gene unclear. This CDR3 region has 12 residues. Trimming cost V 6 bases and J 1 base, with 6 bases left between them. Germline CDR1 MNHEY, CDR2 SMNVEV (reference sequence). The CDR3 is CASRAPNTEAFF. CDR3 in DNA: TGTGCCAGCAGGGCTCCGAACACTGAAGCTTTCTTT.